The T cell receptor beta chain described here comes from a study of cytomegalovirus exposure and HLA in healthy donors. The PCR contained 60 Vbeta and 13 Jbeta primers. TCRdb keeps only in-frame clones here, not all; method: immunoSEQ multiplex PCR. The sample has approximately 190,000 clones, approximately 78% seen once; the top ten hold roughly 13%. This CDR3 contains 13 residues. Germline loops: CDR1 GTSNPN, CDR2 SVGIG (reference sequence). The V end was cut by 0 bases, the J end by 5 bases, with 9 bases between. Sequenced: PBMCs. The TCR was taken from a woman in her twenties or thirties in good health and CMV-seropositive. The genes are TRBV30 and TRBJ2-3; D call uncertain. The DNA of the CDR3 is TGTGCCTGGAGTGTAAGGTCAGGAGATACGCAGTATTTT. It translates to CAWSVRSGDTQYF.